One sample yielded the 18 T cell receptor beta chains listed below, sequenced in a study of blood T cell repertoires in COVID-19. TCRdb's copy holds only in-frame clones and misses some; the assay was immunoSEQ multiplex PCR. The repertoire holds about 210,000 clones, with approximately 90% as singletons. Source material: PBMCs or T cells enriched from blood (not recorded which). These receptors came from a woman in her thirties or forties with acute COVID-19.

The chain recombines TRBV9 with TRBJ2-1; D is possibly TRBD2 (5 bases). V gave up 0 bases and J gave up 0 bases, with 10 bases separating them. Per the germline V gene, CDR1 is SGDLS and CDR2 is YYNGEE. The CDR3 is made up of 16 amino acids. The CDR3 here is CASSVGGSASYNEQFF. The CDR3 DNA is TGTGCCAGCAGCGTAGGGGGTAGCGCCTCCTACAATGAGCAGTTCTTC.

This chain uses TRBV4-3 with TRBJ2-2, with 7 positions matching TRBD2. With V trimmed by 0 bases and J by 7 bases, 17 bases remained unmatched. The CDR3 is 19 amino acids. Germline V gene lookup returns CDR1 LGHNA and CDR2 YSLEER. The CDR3 DNA reads as TGCGCCAGCAGCCAAGATTCGCTAGCGGCCTCCCTGGGGGGCGGGGAGCTGTTTTTT. Amino acids: CASSQDSLAASLGGGELFF.

Only a few counts were recorded for this clone. The chain carries TRBV21-1 and TRBJ2-3; the listed D gene, TRBD2, was not tested against the DNA. TRBV21-1 has pseudogene status. This CDR3 has 16 residues. The CDR3: CASSKVSPKPADTQYF. CDR3 DNA: TGTGCCAGCAGCAAAGTGTCTCCCAAGCCCGCAGATACGCAGTATTTT.

The sample holds a few counts of this clone. The gene calls are TRBV5-1 and TRBJ1-5; maybe TRBD1 (6 bases). Looked up from germline, CDR1 is SGHRS and CDR2 is YFSETQ. V lost 2 bases and J lost 6, with 12 bases in between. This CDR3 spans 14 amino acids. As DNA, the CDR3 is TGCGCCAGCAGCTTCTCAGGGGATGGTCAGCCCCAGCATTTT. As protein: CASSFSGDGQPQHF.

V gene TRBV15 combines with J gene TRBJ1-2, with a weak D call TRBD1 (5 bases). Germline CDR1 LNHNV, CDR2 YYDKDF (reference sequence). With 0 bases removed from V and 4 bases from J, the gap between germline ends came to 18 bases. The CDR3 loop spans 17 amino acids. Here the CDR3 DNA reads TGTGCCACCAGCAGAGATCAAGTAGCCAGGGATTCCTATGGCTACACCTTC. Amino acid sequence: CATSRDQVARDSYGYTF.

The V call is TRBV7-2, the J call TRBJ1-6; the match to TRBD1 covers 8 bases. Germline V gives CDR1 SGHTA, CDR2 FQGNSA. Trimming took 5 bases from V and 14 from J; bases not matched to a gene: 20. The CDR3 is made up of 17 amino acids. The chain's CDR3 is CASSARQGMVLRDTLHF. DNA of the CDR3: TGTGCCAGCAGCGCACGACAGGGGATGGTCTTGCGGGACACCCTCCACTTT. Complete variable domain (other parts from reference TRBV7-2 and TRBJ1-6): GAGVSQSPSNKVTEKGKDVELRCDPISGHTALYWYRQSLGQGLEFLIYFQGNSAPDKSGLPSDRFSAERTGGSVSTLTIQRTQQEDSAVYLCASSARQGMVLRDTLHFGNGTRLTVT.

This clone showed up just once. In DNA, the CDR3 is TGTGCCAGCAGGTACAGCGGGGGGAAAGAGACCCAGTACTTC. Its translation is CASRYSGGKETQYF. The rearrangement uses TRBV3-1 (or the pseudogene TRBV3-2) and TRBJ2-5; 9 bases match TRBD2. Germline CDR1 and CDR2: LGHDT and YNNKEL (reference sequence). J gave up 3 bases and V 6 bases, and 5 bases lay outside the gene matches. The CDR3 length is 14 residues.

This chain links TRBV7-2 with TRBJ2-7, with a tentative D call TRBD2 (6 bases). The CDR3 runs to 14 residues. V was shortened by 1 base and J by 4 bases, with 11 bases between the two germline ends. Germline V gives CDR1 SGHTA, CDR2 FQGNSA. CDR3: CASSLVEGLYEQYF. CDR3 in DNA: TGTGCCAGCAGCTTAGTGGAGGGGCTATACGAGCAGTACTTC.

The V call is TRBV5-4, the J call TRBJ2-2, with D maybe TRBD2 (5 bases). V was trimmed by 1 base and J by 6 bases, leaving 10 bases between them. Germline-derived CDR1 and CDR2 are SGHNT and YYREEE (reference sequence). This CDR3 contains 14 residues. The CDR3 DNA is TGTGCCAGCAGCTTGAGAGGGTCAGCCGGGGAGCTGTTTTTT. Translated: CASSLRGSAGELFF.

The chain combines TRBV5-1 with TRBJ1-2, with D maybe TRBD1 (6 bases). This CDR3 spans 14 amino acids. Looked up from germline, CDR1 is SGHRS and CDR2 is YFSETQ. V lost 1 base and J lost 5, with 12 bases in between. CDR3 residues: CASSLMDSRYGYTF. The CDR3 DNA sequence: TGCGCCAGCAGCTTGATGGACAGTCGGTATGGCTACACCTTC.

The chain combines TRBV10-1 with TRBJ1-2; no clear D. This CDR3 spans 15 amino acids. V lost 3 bases and J lost 2, with 13 bases in between. CDR1 and CDR2 from the germline V gene are WNHNN and SYGVQD (reference sequence). CDR3 loop: CASSDPISGNYGYTF. CDR3 coding DNA: TGCGCCAGCAGTGACCCCATTTCGGGGAACTATGGCTACACCTTC.

This clone was observed a handful of times. The chain joins TRBV5-1 to TRBJ2-3, with D maybe TRBD1 (6 bases). The germline gives CDR1 SGHRS, CDR2 YFSETQ. This CDR3 spans 16 amino acids. Trimming took 0 bases from V and 4 from J, leaving 15 bases between them. Here the CDR3 reads CASSLANGGAADTQYF. CDR3 nucleotides: TGCGCCAGCAGCTTGGCCAATGGGGGCGCGGCAGATACGCAGTATTTT.

The chain carries TRBV11-3 and TRBJ2-2, with TRBD2 matching 7 bases. This CDR3 comprises 16 residues. With V trimmed by 1 base and J by 5 bases, 7 bases remained unmatched. Germline lookup yields CDR1 SGHNT and CDR2 YENEEA. The CDR3 DNA follows: TGTGCCAGCAGCTTAGGGGTGACGGGAGGAACCGGGGAGCTGTTTTTT. Its protein is CASSLGVTGGTGELFF.

In DNA, the CDR3 is TGTGCCAGCAGATCAAACGGGGCAGATACGCAGTATTTT. It specifies CASRSNGADTQYF. This chain connects TRBV13 to TRBJ2-3; D is possibly TRBD2 (5 bases). The CDR3 extends over 13 amino acids. CDR1 and CDR2 (germline): PRHDT, FYEKMQ (reference sequence). The germline V and J ends were trimmed by 6 bases and 4 bases, with 11 bases remaining between them. Complete variable domain (other parts from reference TRBV13 and TRBJ2-3): AAGVIQSPRHLIKEKRETATLKCYPIPRHDTVYWYQQGPGQDPQFLISFYEKMQSDKGSIPDRFSAQQFSDYHSELNMSSLELGDSALYFCASRSNGADTQYFGPGTRLTVL.

This clone has just a few counts. The chain combines TRBV21-1 with TRBJ1-1; the table's TRBD1 call for D was not verified on the DNA. TRBV21-1 represents a pseudogene. The CDR3 runs 17 residues. CDR3 nucleotides: TGTGCCAGCAGCTACCTTTCGACCCAGGGTTTGAACACTGAAGCTTTCTTT. This translates into CASSYLSTQGLNTEAFF.

The chain has TRBV7-2 and TRBJ1-2; the D gene is possibly TRBD1 (6 bases). There are 15 residues in the CDR3. V dropped 0 bases and J dropped 2 bases, with 10 bases sitting between them. CDR1 is SGHTA and CDR2 is FQGNSA in the germline V gene. CDR3 sequence (DNA): TGTGCCAGCAGCTTAGCGGGGCAGGGGAACTATGGCTACACCTTC. Translation: CASSLAGQGNYGYTF.

This chain connects TRBV4-3 to TRBJ1-2; possibly TRBD1 for D (6 bases). The V end was cut by 3 bases, the J end by 4 bases, with 21 bases between. Per the germline V gene, CDR1 is LGHNA and CDR2 is YSLEER. The CDR3 contains 17 residues. DNA for the CDR3: TGCGCCAGCAGCCAGGACATTAGTTTGGGGGCCGGCTATGGCTACACCTTC. Amino acids: CASSQDISLGAGYGYTF.

V usage is TRBV19 and J usage is TRBJ1-4, with TRBD1 matching over 7 bases. This CDR3 has 15 amino acids. V was pared by 5 bases and J by 3 bases, with 6 bases of the junction left unmatched. Germline V lookup: CDR1 LNHDA, CDR2 SQIVND (reference sequence). This CDR3 reads CASSLTGVPNEKLFF. CDR3 bases: TGTGCCAGTAGTCTAACAGGGGTACCTAATGAAAAACTGTTTTTT.